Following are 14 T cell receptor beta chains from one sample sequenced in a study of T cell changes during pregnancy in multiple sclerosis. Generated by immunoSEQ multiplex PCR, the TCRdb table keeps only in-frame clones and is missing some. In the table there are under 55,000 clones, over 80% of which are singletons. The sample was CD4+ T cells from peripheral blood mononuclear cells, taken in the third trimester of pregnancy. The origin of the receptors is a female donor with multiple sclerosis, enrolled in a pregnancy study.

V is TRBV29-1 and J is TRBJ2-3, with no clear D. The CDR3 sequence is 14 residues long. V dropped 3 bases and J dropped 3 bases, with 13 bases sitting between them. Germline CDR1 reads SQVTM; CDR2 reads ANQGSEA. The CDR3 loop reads CSVEKHSRTDTQYF. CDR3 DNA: TGCAGCGTTGAGAAGCATTCGAGAACAGATACGCAGTATTTT.

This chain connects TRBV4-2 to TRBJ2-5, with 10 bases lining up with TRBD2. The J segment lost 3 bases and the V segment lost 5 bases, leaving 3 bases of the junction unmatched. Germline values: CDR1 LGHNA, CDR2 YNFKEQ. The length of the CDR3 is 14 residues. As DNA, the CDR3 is TGTGCCAGCAGCTTAGCGGGGGGAGAAGAGACCCAGTACTTC. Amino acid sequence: CASSLAGGEETQYF.

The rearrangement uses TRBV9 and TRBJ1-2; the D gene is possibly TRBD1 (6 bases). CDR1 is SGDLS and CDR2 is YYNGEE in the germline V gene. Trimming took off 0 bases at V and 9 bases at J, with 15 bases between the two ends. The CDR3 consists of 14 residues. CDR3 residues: CASSVEGVGKRYTF. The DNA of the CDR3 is TGTGCCAGCAGCGTAGAGGGGGTGGGGAAGCGCTACACCTTC.

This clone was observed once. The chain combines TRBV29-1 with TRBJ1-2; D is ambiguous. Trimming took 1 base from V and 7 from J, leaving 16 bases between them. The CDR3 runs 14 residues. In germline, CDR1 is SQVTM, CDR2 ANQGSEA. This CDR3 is CSVEGSMAGVGYTF. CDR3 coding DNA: TGCAGCGTTGAAGGTAGTATGGCAGGCGTTGGCTACACCTTC.

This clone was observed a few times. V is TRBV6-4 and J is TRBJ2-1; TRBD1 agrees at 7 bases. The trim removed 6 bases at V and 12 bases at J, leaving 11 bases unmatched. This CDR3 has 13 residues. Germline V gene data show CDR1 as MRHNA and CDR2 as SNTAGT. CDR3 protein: CASSAGTEAPQFF. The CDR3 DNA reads TGTGCCAGCAGCGCCGGGACAGAGGCCCCGCAGTTCTTC.

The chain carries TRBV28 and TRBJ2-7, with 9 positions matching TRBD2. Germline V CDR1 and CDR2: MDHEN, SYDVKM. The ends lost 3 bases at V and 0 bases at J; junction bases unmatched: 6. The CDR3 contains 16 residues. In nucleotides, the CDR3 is TGTGCCAGCAGTTTTACCCTAGCGGGGCTCTCCTACGAGCAGTACTTC. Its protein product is CASSFTLAGLSYEQYF.

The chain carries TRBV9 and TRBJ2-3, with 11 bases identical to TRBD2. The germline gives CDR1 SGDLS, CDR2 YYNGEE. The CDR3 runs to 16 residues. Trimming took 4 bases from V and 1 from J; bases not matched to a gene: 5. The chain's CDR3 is CASSPLAGGGTDTQYF. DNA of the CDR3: TGTGCCAGCAGCCCGCTAGCGGGGGGAGGCACAGATACGCAGTATTTT.

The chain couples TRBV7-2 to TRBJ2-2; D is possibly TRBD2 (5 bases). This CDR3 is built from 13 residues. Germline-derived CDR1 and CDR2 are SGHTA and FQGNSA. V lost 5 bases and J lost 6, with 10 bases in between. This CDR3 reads CASSLLGAGELFF. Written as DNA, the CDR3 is TGTGCCAGCAGCCTCCTCGGGGCCGGGGAGCTGTTTTTT.

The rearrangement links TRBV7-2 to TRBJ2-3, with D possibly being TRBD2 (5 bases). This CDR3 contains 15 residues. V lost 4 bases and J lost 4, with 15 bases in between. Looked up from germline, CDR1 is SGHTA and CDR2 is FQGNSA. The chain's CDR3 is CASSSPSGGSDTQYF. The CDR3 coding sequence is TGTGCCAGCAGCTCGCCCAGCGGTGGGTCAGATACGCAGTATTTT.

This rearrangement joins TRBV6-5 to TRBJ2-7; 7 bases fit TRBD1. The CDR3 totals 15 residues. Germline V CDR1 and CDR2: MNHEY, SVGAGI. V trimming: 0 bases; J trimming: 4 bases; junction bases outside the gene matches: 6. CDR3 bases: TGTGCCAGCAGTTACTCGCGCGACAGGGTTTACGAGCAGTACTTC. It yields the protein CASSYSRDRVYEQYF.

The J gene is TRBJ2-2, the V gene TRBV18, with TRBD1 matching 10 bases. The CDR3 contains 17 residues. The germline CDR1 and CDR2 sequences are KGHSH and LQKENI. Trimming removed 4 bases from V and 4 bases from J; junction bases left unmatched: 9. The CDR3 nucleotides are TGTGCCAGCTCACTCCTCGGGACAGGGGCGCTCACCGGGGAGCTGTTTTTT. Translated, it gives CASSLLGTGALTGELFF.

The CDR3 protein is CASSSSWGQGTSRGYGYTF. The CDR3 DNA reads TGTGCCAGCAGCTCGTCTTGGGGACAGGGGACCTCAAGGGGCTATGGCTACACCTTC. This sequence joins TRBV7-9 and TRBJ1-2; 10 bases line up with TRBD1. Germline V gene lookup returns CDR1 SEHNR and CDR2 FQNEAQ (reference sequence). CDR3 length: 19 amino acids. Trimming took 4 bases from V and 4 from J; bases not matched to a gene: 18.

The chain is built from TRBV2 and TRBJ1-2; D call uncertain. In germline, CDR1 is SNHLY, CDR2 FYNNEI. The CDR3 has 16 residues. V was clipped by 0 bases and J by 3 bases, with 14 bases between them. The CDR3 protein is CASSEAGGRGDYGYTF. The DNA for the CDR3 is TGTGCCAGCAGTGAAGCCGGCGGCCGGGGAGACTATGGCTACACCTTC.

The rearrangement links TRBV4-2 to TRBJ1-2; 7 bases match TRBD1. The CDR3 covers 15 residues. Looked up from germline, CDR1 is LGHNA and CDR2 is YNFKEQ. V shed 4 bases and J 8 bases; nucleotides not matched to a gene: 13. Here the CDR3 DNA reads TGTGCCAGCAGCCCGCTGACAGGGATAACGAGCGGCTACACCTTC. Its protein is CASSPLTGITSGYTF.